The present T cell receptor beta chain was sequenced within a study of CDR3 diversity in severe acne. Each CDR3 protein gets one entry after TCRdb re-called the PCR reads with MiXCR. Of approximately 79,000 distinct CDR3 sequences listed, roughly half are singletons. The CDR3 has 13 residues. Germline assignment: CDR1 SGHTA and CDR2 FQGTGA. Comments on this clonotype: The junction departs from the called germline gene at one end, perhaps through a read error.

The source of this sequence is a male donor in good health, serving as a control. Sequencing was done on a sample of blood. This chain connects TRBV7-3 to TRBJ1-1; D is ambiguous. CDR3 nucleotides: TGTGCCGGCAGCTTAAATCCGGGCACTGAAGCTTTCTTT. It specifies CAGSLNPGTEAFF.